This passage covers 27 T cell receptor beta chains from one sample sequenced in a study of blood T cell repertoires in COVID-19 (dated by TCRdb to 2018 to 2021). Library prep was done by the immunoSEQ multiplex PCR assay. This is the immuneACCESS table as TCRdb keeps it, with only in-frame sequences that have V and J called. A part of the clones is gone; compared with another copy, unresolved V genes explain less than half, and the rest is unexplained. A total of about 300,000 clones appear in this sample, around 85% of them only once. The ten top clones hold approximately 1.5% of the sample. Sequenced sample: peripheral blood. Receptor source: a human donor with COVID-19, enrolled during active disease. The donor label of this sample is uncertain.

This chain uses TRBV25-1 with TRBJ1-2, with D possibly matching TRBD1 (5 bases). Trimming pared 5 bases from V and 0 bases from J, leaving 7 bases between. The CDR3 has 13 residues. The germline CDR1 and CDR2 sequences are MGHDK and SYGVNS. The CDR3 region has the DNA TGTGCCAGCAGTTTAGGGGCTAACTATGGCTACACCTTC. Translated: CASSLGANYGYTF.

V usage is TRBV30 and J usage is TRBJ2-3, with a weak D call TRBD2 (7 bases). The V gene lost 1 base and the J gene lost 0 bases, with 14 bases spanning the gap. Germline values: CDR1 GTSNPN, CDR2 SVGIG (reference sequence). The CDR3 consists of 16 residues. CDR3 bases: TGTGCCTGGAGTGGCCGGCGGGGGACAAGCACAGATACGCAGTATTTT. It encodes CAWSGRRGTSTDTQYF.

CDR3 sequence (DNA): TGTGCCAGTAGTATAAGGACAGGGGGCTTTACCGGGGAGCTGTTTTTT. Amino acids: CASSIRTGGFTGELFF. The genes are TRBV19 and TRBJ2-2, with TRBD1 matching 11 bases. The CDR3 has 16 amino acids. V lost 2 bases, J lost 5 bases, and 4 bases stayed unmatched. CDR1 is LNHDA and CDR2 is SQIVND in the germline V gene (reference sequence).

This clone was seen only a few times. The V and J genes are TRBV19 and TRBJ1-3; 8 bases line up with TRBD1. The germline CDR1 and CDR2 sequences are LNHDA and SQIVND (reference sequence). The V and J ends lost 6 bases and 0 bases, in that order; junction bases with no gene match: 7. The CDR3 contains 16 residues. The CDR3 sequence: CASSLGQADSGNTIYF. As DNA, the CDR3 is TGTGCCAGTAGCCTGGGACAGGCTGACTCTGGAAACACCATATATTTT.

V usage is TRBV5-4 and J usage is TRBJ1-2; a possible D gene is TRBD1 (6 bases). The CDR3 loop spans 13 amino acids. CDR1 and CDR2 (germline): SGHNT, YYREEE (reference sequence). Trimming left V 7 bases short and J 6 bases short, with 16 bases between. CDR3 amino acids: CASGSQGRNGYTF. The CDR3 DNA follows: TGTGCCAGCGGGTCACAGGGACGAAATGGCTACACCTTC.

The gene calls are TRBV6-5 and TRBJ1-3; D possibly corresponds to TRBD1 (6 bases). V lost 5 bases and J 6 bases, leaving 11 bases between the germline ends. In germline, CDR1 is MNHEY, CDR2 SVGAGI. This CDR3 has 13 residues. DNA for the CDR3: TGTGCCAGCAGTAGGACAGATCCAAACACCATATATTTT. Encoded protein: CASSRTDPNTIYF.

The V gene is TRBV9, the J gene TRBJ1-6, with a tentative D call TRBD1 (5 bases). The V and J ends lost 1 base and 12 bases respectively, with 8 bases between them. There are 12 residues in the CDR3. Germline lookup yields CDR1 SGDLS and CDR2 YYNGEE. The CDR3 reads CASSVRGVPLHF. CDR3 DNA sequence: TGTGCCAGCAGCGTACGGGGGGTACCCCTCCACTTT.

V is TRBV28 and J is TRBJ1-2; TRBD1 matches at 9 bases. The CDR3 is made up of 13 amino acids. The trim removed 6 bases at V and 4 bases at J, leaving 3 bases unmatched. Germline loops: CDR1 MDHEN, CDR2 SYDVKM. CDR3 DNA: TGTGCCAGCAGGCGGACAGGGGTCTATGGCTACACCTTC. Its translation is CASRRTGVYGYTF.

The V and J genes are TRBV11-2 and TRBJ2-3, with TRBD2 matching 11 bases. CDR1 and CDR2 (germline): SGHAT, FQNNGV. The CDR3 has 18 residues. Trimming took 5 bases from V and 3 from J; bases not matched to a gene: 13. The CDR3 reads CASSALAGGPLGTDTQYF. In DNA, the CDR3 is TGTGCCAGCAGCGCGCTAGCGGGAGGCCCCTTGGGGACAGATACGCAGTATTTT.

This clone appeared a few times. Here the CDR3 reads CASSMAVSNNQPQHF. CDR3 DNA: TGTGCCAGTAGTATGGCAGTAAGTAACAATCAGCCCCAGCATTTT. The genes are TRBV19 and TRBJ1-5; D ambiguous. V shed 3 bases and J shed 3 bases, with 12 bases lying between them. Germline V gene data show CDR1 as LNHDA and CDR2 as SQIVND (reference sequence). CDR3 length: 15 residues. Full variable domain (outside the CDR3, taken from reference TRBV19 and TRBJ1-5): DGGITQSPKYLFRKEGQNVTLSCEQNLNHDAMYWYRQDPGQGLRLIYYSQIVNDFQKGDIAEGYSVSREKKESFPLTVTSAQKNPTAFYLCASSMAVSNNQPQHFGDGTRLSIL.

This clone came up once. The genes are TRBV6-5 and TRBJ2-2; D perhaps matches TRBD1 (6 bases). The CDR3 length is 14 residues. V shed 6 bases and J shed 2 bases, with 10 bases lying between them. Germline assignment: CDR1 MNHEY and CDR2 SVGAGI. The CDR3 sequence: CASRGQINTGELFF. Written as DNA, the CDR3 is TGTGCCAGCAGAGGACAGATTAACACCGGGGAGCTGTTTTTT.

On this clone itself: This CDR3 is also generated by other DNA sequences in the sample. V is TRBV27 and J is TRBJ2-1; TRBD2 matches at 7 bases. The V gene's germline CDR1 is MNHEY and CDR2 SMNVEV (reference sequence). The V gene end was trimmed by 0 bases and the J gene end by 1 base; junction bases not matched to a gene: 0. The length of the CDR3 is 15 residues. DNA for the CDR3: TGTGCCAGCAGTTTATCGCGGGGGTCCTACAATGAGCAGTTCTTC. As protein: CASSLSRGSYNEQFF.

The rearrangement joins TRBV11-3 to TRBJ2-7; TRBD2 matches 10 bases. V shed 5 bases and J 6 bases; nucleotides not matched to a gene: 10. The CDR3 length is 15 residues. Germline CDR1 SGHNT, CDR2 YENEEA. The CDR3 sequence: CASSSGRAVGSEQYF. The CDR3 region has the DNA TGTGCCAGCAGCAGCGGGAGGGCCGTCGGTAGCGAGCAGTACTTC. Full variable domain (missing parts from reference TRBV11-3 and TRBJ2-7): EAGVVQSPRYKIIEKKQPVAFWCNPISGHNTLYWYLQNLGQGPELLIRYENEEAVDDSQLPKDRFSAERLKGVDSTLKIQPAELGDSAVYLCASSSGRAVGSEQYFGPGTRLTVT.

This clone was counted a few times. The chain combines TRBV7-9 with TRBJ1-2, with 7 bases matching TRBD1. Germline V gene lookup returns CDR1 SEHNR and CDR2 FQNEAQ (reference sequence). The CDR3 has 15 residues. The V segment lost 5 bases and the J segment 4 bases; nucleotides outside the gene matches: 10. In DNA form, the CDR3 reads TGTGCCAGCAGCGCGACCCCGGGACAGTCCTATGGCTACACCTTC. It translates to CASSATPGQSYGYTF.

The chain joins TRBV30 to TRBJ1-4; 7 bases are a match to TRBD1. This CDR3 contains 16 residues. Germline V gene data show CDR1 as GTSNPN and CDR2 as SVGIG (reference sequence). V lost 0 bases and J lost 2; bases outside the gene matches: 6. The DNA for the CDR3 is TGTGCCTGGAGTGTAAGAGGGGGACAGACTAATGAAAAACTGTTTTTT. Protein product: CAWSVRGGQTNEKLFF.

The chain links TRBV13 to TRBJ2-3, with 11 nucleotides matching TRBD2. This CDR3 has 19 amino acids. Germline CDR1 reads PRHDT; CDR2 reads FYEKMQ (reference sequence). J lost 0 bases, V lost 6 bases, and 14 bases had no gene match. The CDR3 here is CASSPPSGLAVTSTDTQYF. In DNA, the CDR3 is TGTGCCAGCAGTCCCCCATCGGGACTAGCGGTTACTAGCACAGATACGCAGTATTTT. The entire variable domain, with the rest obtained from reference TRBV13 and TRBJ2-3, is as follows: AAGVIQSPRHLIKEKRETATLKCYPIPRHDTVYWYQQGPGQDPQFLISFYEKMQSDKGSIPDRFSAQQFSDYHSELNMSSLELGDSALYFCASSPPSGLAVTSTDTQYFGPGTRLTVL.

The chain recombines TRBV4-3 with TRBJ2-1; 11 bases match TRBD2. The CDR3 is 15 amino acids. Germline-derived CDR1 and CDR2 are LGHNA and YSLEER. J was trimmed by 1 base and V by 10 bases; bases with no gene match: 6. The CDR3 here is CANRLAGRSYNEQFF. Written as DNA, the CDR3 is TGCGCCAACAGACTAGCGGGACGTTCCTACAATGAGCAGTTCTTC.

This chain joins TRBV27 and TRBJ2-2; 9 bases are a match to TRBD1. There are 15 residues in the CDR3. In germline, CDR1 is MNHEY, CDR2 SMNVEV (reference sequence). V lost 0 bases, J lost 5 bases, and 1 base stayed unmatched. The chain's CDR3 is CASSLSGTGTGELFF. The CDR3 DNA reads TGTGCCAGCAGTTTATCCGGGACAGGGACCGGGGAGCTGTTTTTT.

The CDR3 reads CAISGSTGPGTEAFF. The CDR3 region has the DNA TGTGCCATCAGTGGCTCGACAGGGCCCGGCACTGAAGCTTTCTTT. This chain links TRBV10-3 with TRBJ1-1, with 7 positions matching TRBD1. Germline V gene data show CDR1 as ENHRY and CDR2 as SYGVKD. The CDR3 contains 15 residues. J lost 4 bases, V lost 4 bases, and 9 bases had no gene match.

V usage is TRBV5-1 and J usage is TRBJ1-1, with D possibly being TRBD1 (6 bases). Germline values: CDR1 SGHRS, CDR2 YFSETQ. V lost 5 bases, J lost 4 bases, and 18 bases lay in between. CDR3 length: 15 amino acids. CDR3 nucleotides: TGCGCCAGCAGATCAGGGGTGACGGTGAGCACTGAAGCTTTCTTT. It specifies CASRSGVTVSTEAFF. Full variable domain (remainder filled in from reference TRBV5-1 and TRBJ1-1): KAGVTQTPRYLIKTRGQQVTLSCSPISGHRSVSWYQQTPGQGLQFLFEYFSETQRNKGNFPGRFSGRQFSNSRSEMNVSTLELGDSALYLCASRSGVTVSTEAFFGQGTRLTVV.

The chain employs TRBV6-4 and TRBJ2-1; D gene uncertain. Germline lookup yields CDR1 MRHNA and CDR2 SNTAGT. CDR3 length: 14 residues. Trimming pared 0 bases from V and 3 bases from J, leaving 6 bases between. The CDR3 reads CASSDSSIYNEQFF. In nucleotides, the CDR3 is TGTGCCAGCAGTGACTCATCCATCTACAATGAGCAGTTCTTC.

This rearrangement joins TRBV28 to TRBJ1-1; no clear D gene. Germline V gene sequence: CDR1 MDHEN, CDR2 SYDVKM. The CDR3 spans 11 residues. Deletions cut 8 bases from V and 10 bases from J, with 14 bases between. CDR3 region: CASHSPVGAFF. CDR3 coding DNA: TGTGCCAGCCACTCGCCCGTCGGAGCTTTCTTT.

The chain has TRBV24-1 and TRBJ1-1; TRBD1 might be the D (6 bases). The CDR3 is 19 residues long. Deletions cut 0 bases from V and 1 base from J, with 20 bases between. The V gene's germline CDR1 is KGHDR and CDR2 SFDVKD. CDR3 in amino acids: CATSDLQLRGQGKNTEAFF. The CDR3 nucleotides are TGTGCCACCAGTGATTTGCAGCTGCGGGGGCAGGGAAAGAACACTGAAGCTTTCTTT.

The chain uses TRBV19 and TRBJ2-7; perhaps TRBD1 as D (7 bases). Germline CDR1 is LNHDA and CDR2 is SQIVND (reference sequence). Trimming shortened V by 3 bases and J by 4 bases, and 13 bases separated the two germline ends. This CDR3 contains 14 residues. CDR3 loop: CASSMRDRHYEQYF. CDR3 bases: TGTGCCAGTAGTATGCGGGACAGACATTACGAGCAGTACTTC.

The genes are TRBV6-2 or TRBV6-3 and TRBJ1-1; the D gene is possibly TRBD1 (6 bases). Germline V gene lookup returns CDR1 MNHEY and CDR2 SVGEGT. The germline V and J ends were trimmed by 5 bases and 2 bases, with 9 bases remaining between them. The CDR3 runs 13 residues. DNA of the CDR3: TGTGCCAGCAGTCGGACAGCTAACACTGAAGCTTTCTTT. Translation: CASSRTANTEAFF.

The rearrangement uses TRBV5-4 and TRBJ2-6, with D maybe TRBD1 (6 bases). This CDR3 is built from 14 residues. The V gene lost 4 bases and the J gene lost 8 bases, with 13 bases spanning the gap. CDR1 is SGHNT and CDR2 is YYREEE in the germline V gene (reference sequence). CDR3 sequence: CASSPSQGPNVLTF. CDR3 nucleotides: TGTGCCAGCAGCCCGTCACAGGGTCCCAACGTCCTGACTTTC.

J is TRBJ2-7 and V is TRBV21-1; the listed D gene, TRBD1, was not tested against the DNA. TRBV21-1 is described as a pseudogene. The CDR3 consists of 14 residues. Written as DNA, the CDR3 is TGTGCCAGCAGCGTCGGGACACCTCCCTACGAGCAGTACTTC. Its protein product is CASSVGTPPYEQYF.